The present T cell receptor beta chain was sequenced within a study of blood T cell repertoires in COVID-19. Study details: The samples span acute and convalescent COVID-19 from the United States, Italy and Spain. Sources were T cells, B-cell-depleted T cells, or PBMCs; the material itself was cDNA or gDNA.

During active infection, Seattle patients enrolled and were then monitored through disease. Original processing notes: Amplification of reference gene primers provided the estimated nucleated cell counts. Clones were sequenced by immunoSEQ multiplex PCR, and TCRdb holds only the in-frame ones, with some missing. From that table come the V and J calls and clone size; the DNA was used to work out D and trimming. Of hundreds of thousands of clones listed, about nine tenths are singletons. The CDR3 runs to 15 residues. V dropped 2 bases and J dropped 7; count of bases not matched to a gene: 5. The germline CDR1 and CDR2 sequences are SGHVS and FNYEAQ.

The V gene is TRBV7-6, the J gene TRBJ2-1; 10 nucleotides align to TRBD2. The receptor was isolated from a woman aged 25 to 39 with COVID-19, enrolled during active disease. The sequenced sample consisted of peripheral blood. CDR3 bases: TGTGCCAGCAGCTTACCTAGCGGGGGATCGAATGAGCAGTTCTTC. Translation gives CASSLPSGGSNEQFF.